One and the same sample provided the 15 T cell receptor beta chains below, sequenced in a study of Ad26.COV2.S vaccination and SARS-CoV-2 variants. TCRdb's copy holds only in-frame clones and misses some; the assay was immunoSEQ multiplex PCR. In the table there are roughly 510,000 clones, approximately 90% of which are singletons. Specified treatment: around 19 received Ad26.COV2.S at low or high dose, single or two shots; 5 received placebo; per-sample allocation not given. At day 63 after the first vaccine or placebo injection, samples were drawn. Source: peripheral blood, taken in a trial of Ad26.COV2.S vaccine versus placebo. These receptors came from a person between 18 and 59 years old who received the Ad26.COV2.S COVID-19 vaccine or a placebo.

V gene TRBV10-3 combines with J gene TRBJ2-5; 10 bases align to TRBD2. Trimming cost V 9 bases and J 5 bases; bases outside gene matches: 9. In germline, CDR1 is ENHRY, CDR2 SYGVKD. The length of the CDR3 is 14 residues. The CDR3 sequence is CAISPSGSPETQYF. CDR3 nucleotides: TGTGCCATATCTCCTAGCGGGAGTCCGGAGACCCAGTACTTC.

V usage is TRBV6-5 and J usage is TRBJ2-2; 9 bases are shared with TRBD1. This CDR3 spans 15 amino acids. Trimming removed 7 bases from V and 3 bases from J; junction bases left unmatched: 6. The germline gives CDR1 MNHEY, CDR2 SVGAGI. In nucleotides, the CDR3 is TGTGCCAGCACTATAACAGGGGGCGACACCGGGGAGCTGTTTTTT. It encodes CASTITGGDTGELFF.

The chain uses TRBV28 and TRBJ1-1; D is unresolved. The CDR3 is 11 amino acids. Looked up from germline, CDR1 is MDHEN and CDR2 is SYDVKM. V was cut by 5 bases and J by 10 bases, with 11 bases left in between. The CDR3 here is CASSTLDRAFF. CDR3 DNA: TGTGCCAGCAGTACCCTGGATAGAGCTTTCTTT.

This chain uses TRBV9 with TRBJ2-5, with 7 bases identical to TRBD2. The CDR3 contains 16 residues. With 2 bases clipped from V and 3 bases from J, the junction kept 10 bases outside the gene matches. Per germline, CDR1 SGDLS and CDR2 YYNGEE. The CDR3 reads CASSVFARSGEETQYF. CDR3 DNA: TGTGCCAGCAGCGTCTTCGCTCGGAGCGGGGAAGAGACCCAGTACTTC.

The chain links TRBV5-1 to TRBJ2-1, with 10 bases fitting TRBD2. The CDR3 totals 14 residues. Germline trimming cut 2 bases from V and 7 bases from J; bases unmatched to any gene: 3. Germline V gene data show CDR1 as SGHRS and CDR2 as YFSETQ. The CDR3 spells CASSLAGGENEQFF. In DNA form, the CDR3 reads TGCGCCAGCAGCTTAGCGGGAGGGGAGAATGAGCAGTTCTTC.

Here the CDR3 DNA reads TGTGCCAGCAGTTTAGAGGTGTTCTCTGGGGCCAACGTCCTGACTTTC. Protein product: CASSLEVFSGANVLTF. The chain recombines TRBV28 with TRBJ2-6; D gene unclear. Germline CDR1 reads MDHEN; CDR2 reads SYDVKM. Trimming shortened V by 2 bases and J by 0 bases, and 8 bases separated the two germline ends. CDR3 length: 16 residues.

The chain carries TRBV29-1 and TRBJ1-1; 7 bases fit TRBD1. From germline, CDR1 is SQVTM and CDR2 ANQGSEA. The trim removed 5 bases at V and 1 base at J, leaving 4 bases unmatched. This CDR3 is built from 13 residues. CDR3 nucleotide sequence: TGCAGCGTTACCGGGACAGCGAACACTGAAGCTTTCTTT. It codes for CSVTGTANTEAFF.

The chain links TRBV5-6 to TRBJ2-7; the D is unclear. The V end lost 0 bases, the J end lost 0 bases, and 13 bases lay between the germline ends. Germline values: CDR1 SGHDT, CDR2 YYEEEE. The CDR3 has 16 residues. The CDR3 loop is CASSLGLRSSSYEQYF. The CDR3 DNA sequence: TGTGCCAGCAGCTTGGGACTCAGGTCGAGCTCCTACGAGCAGTACTTC.

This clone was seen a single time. CDR3 coding DNA: TGTGCCAGCAGCTTGGGACTAGCGGGAGCCGGGGAGCTGTTTTTT. This translates into CASSLGLAGAGELFF. V and J are TRBV5-4 and TRBJ2-2; 12 bases align to TRBD2. The CDR3 loop spans 15 amino acids. Germline V gene sequence: CDR1 SGHNT, CDR2 YYREEE (reference sequence). V shed 0 bases and J 6 bases; nucleotides not matched to a gene: 0.

This chain's CDR3 is CASSLQGWQPQHF. CDR3 sequence (DNA): TGTGCCAGCAGCCTACAGGGGTGGCAGCCCCAGCATTTT. The chain combines TRBV28 with TRBJ1-5; 7 nucleotides match TRBD1. The CDR3 sequence is 13 residues long. The junction had 6 bases not matched to a gene; V was cut back by 6 bases and J by 7 bases. Germline lookup yields CDR1 MDHEN and CDR2 SYDVKM.

This chain's CDR3 is CAWSPLAGGHGVEQYF. CDR3 bases: TGTGCCTGGAGTCCCCTAGCGGGAGGACACGGGGTTGAGCAGTACTTC. The V gene is TRBV30, the J gene TRBJ2-7, with 11 bases identical to TRBD2. V trimming: 2 bases; J trimming: 7 bases; junction bases outside the gene matches: 13. This CDR3 is built from 16 residues. From germline, CDR1 is GTSNPN and CDR2 SVGIG (reference sequence). The full variable domain, its missing parts supplied by reference TRBV30 and TRBJ2-7, is SQTIHQWPATLVQPVGSPLSLECTVEGTSNPNLYWYRQAAGRGLQLLFYSVGIGQISSEVPQNLSASRPQDRQFILSSKKLLLSDSGFYLCAWSPLAGGHGVEQYFGPGTRLTVT.

The CDR3 bases are TGTGCCTGGATGCTAGGACGGAGGAACACTGAAGCTTTCTTT. It translates to CAWMLGRRNTEAFF. V and J are TRBV30 and TRBJ1-1; D is uncertain. Germline values: CDR1 GTSNPN, CDR2 SVGIG (reference sequence). Trimming left V 4 bases short and J 1 base short, with 13 bases between. The CDR3 has 14 residues. Together with reference TRBV30 and TRBJ1-1, the CDR3 gives the full variable domain: SQTIHQWPATLVQPVGSPLSLECTVEGTSNPNLYWYRQAAGRGLQLLFYSVGIGQISSEVPQNLSASRPQDRQFILSSKKLLLSDSGFYLCAWMLGRRNTEAFFGQGTRLTVV.

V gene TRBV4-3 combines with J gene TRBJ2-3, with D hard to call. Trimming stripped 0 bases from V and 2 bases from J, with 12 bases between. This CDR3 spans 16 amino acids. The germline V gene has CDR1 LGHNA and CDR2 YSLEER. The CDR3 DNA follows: TGCGCCAGCAGCCAAGAGGTAGCAATCCTCACAGATACGCAGTATTTT. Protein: CASSQEVAILTDTQYF.

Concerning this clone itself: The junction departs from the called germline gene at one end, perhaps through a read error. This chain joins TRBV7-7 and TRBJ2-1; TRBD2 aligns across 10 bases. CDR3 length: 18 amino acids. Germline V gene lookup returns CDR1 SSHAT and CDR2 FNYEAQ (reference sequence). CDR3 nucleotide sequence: TGTGCTAGCAGCCCTACTAGCGGGACCCCCTCTTCCTACAATGAGCAGTTCTTC. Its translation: CASSPTSGTPSSYNEQFF.

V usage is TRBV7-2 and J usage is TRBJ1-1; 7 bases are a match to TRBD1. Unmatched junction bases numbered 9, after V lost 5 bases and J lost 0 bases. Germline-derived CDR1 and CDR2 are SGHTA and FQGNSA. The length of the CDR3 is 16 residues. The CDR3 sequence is CASSLTGVSMNTEAFF. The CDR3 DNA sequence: TGTGCCAGCAGCCTAACAGGGGTTTCCATGAACACTGAAGCTTTCTTT.